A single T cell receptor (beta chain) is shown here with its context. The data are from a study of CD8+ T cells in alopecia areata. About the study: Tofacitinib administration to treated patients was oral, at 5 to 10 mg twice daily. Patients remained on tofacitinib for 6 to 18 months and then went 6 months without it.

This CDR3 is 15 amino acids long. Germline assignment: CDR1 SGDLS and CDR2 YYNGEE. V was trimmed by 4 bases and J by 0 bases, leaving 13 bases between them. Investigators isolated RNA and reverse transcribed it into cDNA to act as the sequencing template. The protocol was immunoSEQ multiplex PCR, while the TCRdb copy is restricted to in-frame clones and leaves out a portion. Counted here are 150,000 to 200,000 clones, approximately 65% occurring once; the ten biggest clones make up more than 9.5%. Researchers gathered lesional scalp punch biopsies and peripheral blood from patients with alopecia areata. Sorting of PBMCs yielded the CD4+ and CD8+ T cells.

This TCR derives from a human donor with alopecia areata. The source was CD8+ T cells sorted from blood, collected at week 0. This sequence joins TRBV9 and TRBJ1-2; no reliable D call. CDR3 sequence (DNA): TGTGCCAGCAGCTTTAGAACTGCCCCTAACTATGGCTACACCTTC. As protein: CASSFRTAPNYGYTF.